Listed below are T cell receptor beta chains from one sample, sequenced in a study of blood T cell repertoires in COVID-19. Clones were sequenced by immunoSEQ multiplex PCR, and TCRdb holds only the in-frame ones, with some missing. The sample has more than 250,000 clones; about 92% are singletons. The sequencing sample was made of PBMCs or T cells enriched from blood (not recorded which). These receptors all stem from a woman between 25 and 40 years old who had recovered from COVID-19. CDR3s include the opening cysteine and the closing phenylalanine or tryptophan. A D gene is named only where the DNA matches it firmly. Some rows have no size entry. The others give once, few or many, or a class for an expanded clone.

>TRBV12-3/TRBV12-4|.|TRBD1|TRBJ1-1|13
CASRGQLNTEAFF
TGTGCCAGCAGGGGACAGCTGAACACTGAAGCTTTCTTT
>TRBV4-3|.|.|TRBJ2-1|13
CASSQYTMNEQFF
TGCGCCAGCAGCCAATATACAATGAATGAGCAGTTCTTC
>TRBV29-1|.|TRBD2|TRBJ2-2|14
CSVVTSGSTGELFF
TGCAGCGTGGTTACTAGCGGGAGTACCGGGGAGCTGTTTTTT
>TRBV2|.|.|TRBJ1-5|15
CASSVQVYSNQPQHF
TGTGCCAGCAGTGTCCAGGTCTATAGCAATCAGCCCCAGCATTTT
>TRBV28|.|.|TRBJ2-1|14
CASIGSFPYNEQFF
TGTGCCAGCATCGGGAGTTTCCCCTACAATGAGCAGTTCTTC
>TRBV12-3/TRBV12-4|.|.|TRBJ1-5|13
CASSQDIYQPQHF
TGTGCCAGCAGTCAGGACATTTATCAGCCCCAGCATTTT
>TRBV4-2|.|TRBD1|TRBJ1-2|18
CASSQDVPLTGAVYGYTF
TGTGCCAGCAGCCAAGATGTCCCCCTTACAGGGGCAGTCTATGGCTACACCTTC
>TRBV18|.|TRBD2|TRBJ2-7|14
CASSGTSVSYEQYF
TGTGCCAGCTCCGGGACTAGCGTCTCCTACGAGCAGTACTTC
>TRBV6-2/TRBV6-3|.|.|TRBJ1-1|16
CASSTSGGWGGTEAFF
TGTGCCAGCAGTACCAGCGGGGGCTGGGGAGGGACTGAAGCTTTCTTT
>TRBV18|once|TRBD2|TRBJ2-7|15
CASSAGLAGGYEQYF
TGTGCCAGCTCCGCGGGACTAGCGGGAGGCTACGAGCAGTACTTC
>TRBV5-5|.|.|TRBJ1-1|14
CASSLEGMNTEAFF
TGTGCCAGCAGCTTGGAGGGGATGAACACTGAAGCTTTCTTT
>TRBV5-4|.|TRBD2|TRBJ2-1|16
CASSHPSGGSYNEQFF
TGTGCCAGCAGCCATCCGAGCGGGGGCTCCTACAATGAGCAGTTCTTC
>TRBV6-5|.|TRBD2|TRBJ2-7|12
CASGLAPYEQYF
TGTGCCAGTGGACTAGCGCCCTACGAGCAGTACTTC
>TRBV18|.|.|TRBJ2-7|13
CASSPSQTYEQYF
TGTGCCAGCTCACCATCCCAGACCTACGAGCAGTACTTC
>TRBV10-3|.|TRBD2|TRBJ2-7|14
CAIGSGLVTYEQYF
TGTGCCATCGGATCGGGACTAGTCACCTACGAGCAGTACTTC
>TRBV4-1|.|TRBD2|TRBJ2-7|17
CASSPGTSGGSVYEQYF
TGCGCCAGCAGCCCTGGGACTAGCGGGGGATCAGTGTACGAGCAGTACTTC
>TRBV28|.|TRBD1|TRBJ1-5|16
CASSLGDRSNNQPQHF
TGTGCCAGCAGTCTTGGGGACAGGTCCAACAATCAGCCCCAGCATTTT
>TRBV28|.|TRBD1|TRBJ1-6|16
CASRSGQSSYNSPLHF
TGTGCCAGCAGATCGGGACAGAGCTCCTATAATTCACCCCTCCACTTT
>TRBV5-5|.|.|TRBJ1-1|14
CASSLRTENTEAFF
TGTGCCAGCAGCTTGCGGACAGAGAACACTGAAGCTTTCTTT
>TRBV2|.|.|TRBJ2-2|13
CASSSSLMGELFF
TGTGCCAGCAGTTCCTCCCTAATGGGGGAGCTGTTTTTT
>TRBV7-6|.|TRBD1|TRBJ2-7|13
CASRGTGGYEQYF
TGTGCCAGCAGGGGGACAGGGGGCTACGAGCAGTACTTC
>TRBV10-1|.|.|TRBJ2-1|13
CASSEWYGNEQFF
TGCGCCAGCAGTGAGTGGTACGGCAATGAGCAGTTCTTC
>TRBV19|.|TRBD1|TRBJ1-5|17
CASSILPGQGVNQPQHF
TGTGCCAGTAGTATACTCCCGGGACAGGGGGTCAATCAGCCCCAGCATTTT
>TRBV7-9|.|TRBD1|TRBJ1-1|13
CASSLVVGGTAFF
TGTGCCAGCAGCTTAGTGGTAGGGGGCACGGCTTTCTTT
>TRBV3-1/TRBV3-2|once|.|TRBJ1-1|13
CASSQVKNTEAFF
TGTGCCAGCAGCCAAGTTAAGAACACTGAAGCTTTCTTT
>TRBV28|.|TRBD1|TRBJ1-2|13
CASSYRGRDGYTF
TGTGCCAGCAGTTACAGGGGGCGGGATGGCTACACCTTC
>TRBV5-1|.|TRBD2|TRBJ2-1|16
CASSFTGTSGPNEQFF
TGCGCCAGCAGCTTCACCGGGACTAGCGGACCCAATGAGCAGTTCTTC
>TRBV6-1|once|.|TRBJ2-7|16
CASSATTTRSSYEQYF
TGTGCCAGCAGTGCAACAACTACTCGGAGCTCCTACGAGCAGTACTTC
>TRBV3-1/TRBV3-2|.|.|TRBJ2-3|16
CASSQVWGFSTDTQYF
TGTGCCAGCAGCCAAGTTTGGGGCTTCAGCACAGATACGCAGTATTTT
>TRBV28|.|.|TRBJ1-2|13
CASSLRVVNGYTF
TGTGCCAGCAGTTTACGGGTTGTGAATGGCTACACCTTC
>TRBV28|.|TRBD1|TRBJ2-3|16
CASSLNVGTATDTQYF
TGTGCCAGCAGTTTAAATGTGGGGACAGCCACAGATACGCAGTATTTT
>TRBV7-2|.|TRBD2|TRBJ2-1|14
CASARGRGDNEQFF
TGTGCCAGCGCCAGAGGGCGGGGGGACAATGAGCAGTTCTTC
>TRBV27|.|.|TRBJ1-6|13
CASSSYRDSPLHF
TGTGCCAGCAGTTCATACAGGGACTCACCCCTCCACTTT
>TRBV3-1/TRBV3-2|.|TRBD2|TRBJ2-1|12
CASSPGGVVQFF
TGTGCCAGCAGCCCCGGGGGGGTAGTGCAGTTCTTC
>TRBV28|.|.|TRBJ1-6|16
CATLGGLGSYNSPLHF
TGTGCCACTTTGGGAGGTTTAGGCTCCTATAATTCACCCCTCCACTTT
>TRBV4-2|.|.|TRBJ1-1|19
CASSQAESVGGQVETEAFF
TGTGCCAGCAGCCAAGCTGAGTCTGTAGGGGGACAAGTTGAAACTGAAGCTTTCTTT
>TRBV7-2|once|TRBD1|TRBJ2-7|14
CASSLGPGGYEQYF
TGTGCCAGCAGCTTAGGCCCAGGGGGATACGAGCAGTACTTC
>TRBV5-6|once|TRBD1|TRBJ2-7|17
CASSLAGQGPRSYEQYF
TGTGCCAGCAGCTTGGCGGGACAGGGGCCGCGCTCCTACGAGCAGTACTTC
>TRBV6-5|.|TRBD1|TRBJ2-3|14
CASSYAGQGDTQYF
TGTGCCAGCAGTTACGCAGGACAGGGGGATACGCAGTATTTT
>TRBV21-1|.|.|TRBJ2-2|16
CASSNRQGSSTGELFF
TGTGCCAGCAGCAATCGGCAGGGTAGTAGCACCGGGGAGCTGTTTTTT
>TRBV4-2|.|TRBD1|TRBJ2-5|16
CASSQDLDRGGETQYF
TGTGCCAGCAGCCAAGACCTCGACAGGGGTGGGGAGACCCAGTACTTC
>TRBV9|.|TRBD2|TRBJ2-1|15
CASSQGLAGVIEQFF
TGTGCCAGCAGCCAGGGACTAGCGGGAGTAATTGAGCAGTTCTTC
>TRBV27|few|.|TRBJ1-5|15
CASNLEGNSNQPQHF
TGTGCCAGCAACCTGGAGGGGAATAGCAATCAGCCCCAGCATTTT
>TRBV3-1/TRBV3-2|.|TRBD2|TRBJ2-7|16
CASSQGASGGSYEQYF
TGTGCCAGCAGCCAAGGAGCTAGCGGGGGCTCCTACGAGCAGTACTTC
>TRBV6-2/TRBV6-3|.|.|TRBJ1-4|12
CASSSRAVKLFF
TGTGCCAGCAGTTCACGTGCGGTAAAACTGTTTTTT